One sample yielded the 25 T cell receptor beta chains listed below, sequenced in a study of long-term antiretroviral therapy in people with HIV. Survey level was the resolution at which the v3.0 immunoSEQ assay ran. Using immunoSEQ multiplex PCR, the repertoire was profiled, and TCRdb retains in-frame clones only, with some absent. The top ten clones hold approximately 15% of a sample with about 20,000 clones, 76% of them seen once. Sample: unsorted PBMCs, taken nearly 2.6 years before starting antiretroviral therapy. These receptors all stem from a woman aged 45-60 years with HIV.

V usage is TRBV18 and J usage is TRBJ1-1; 7 bases fit TRBD1. The CDR3 runs to 15 residues. Germline CDR1 is KGHSH and CDR2 is LQKENI. J was trimmed by 0 bases and V by 1 base; bases with no gene match: 2. The CDR3 bases are TGTGCCAGCTCACCACGTACAGGGGTGAACACTGAAGCTTTCTTT. Its translation: CASSPRTGVNTEAFF.

V usage is TRBV27 and J usage is TRBJ1-2, with a tentative D call TRBD1 (5 bases). From germline, CDR1 is MNHEY and CDR2 SMNVEV (reference sequence). Trimming left V 6 bases short and J 4 bases short, with 15 bases between. This CDR3 has 14 amino acids. The CDR3 protein is CASSREGAAYGYTF. In nucleotides, the CDR3 is TGTGCCAGCAGCCGAGAAGGGGCCGCCTATGGCTACACCTTC.

The rearrangement links TRBV5-1 to TRBJ1-2, with TRBD1 matching 11 bases. V lost 4 bases, J lost 6 bases, and 5 bases stayed unmatched. Germline V CDR1 and CDR2: SGHRS, YFSETQ. The CDR3 loop spans 14 amino acids. The CDR3 is CASSRDRGTHGYTF. The DNA for the CDR3 is TGCGCCAGCAGCCGGGACAGGGGGACCCATGGCTACACCTTC.

The DNA of the CDR3 is TGCGCCTCCGCCGTAGGTAGCAATCAGCCCCAGCATTTT. The encoded protein is CASAVGSNQPQHF. The chain couples TRBV5-1 to TRBJ1-5, with D unresolved. Trimming cost V 10 bases and J 0 bases, with 11 bases left between them. Germline CDR1 is SGHRS and CDR2 is YFSETQ. This CDR3 region has 13 residues.

The V gene is TRBV7-2, the J gene TRBJ2-7; D possibly corresponds to TRBD1 (5 bases). CDR1 and CDR2 (germline): SGHTA, FQGNSA. The V gene lost 1 base and the J gene lost 8 bases, with 12 bases spanning the gap. The CDR3 has 13 amino acids. CDR3 in amino acids: CASSLEAGRKQYV. CDR3 in DNA: TGTGCCAGCAGCTTAGAGGCAGGGCGGAAGCAGTACGTC.

This clone was found once. This chain connects TRBV30 to TRBJ1-2, with D maybe TRBD1 (6 bases). The CDR3 is 13 amino acids. Germline V gene lookup returns CDR1 GTSNPN and CDR2 SVGIG (reference sequence). V lost 2 bases and J 4 bases, leaving 11 bases between the germline ends. This CDR3 reads CAWSTGGGYGYTF. The CDR3 DNA reads TGTGCCTGGAGTACCGGGGGCGGCTATGGCTACACCTTC.

The chain employs TRBV7-9 and TRBJ2-7, with D tentatively TRBD2 (6 bases). The CDR3 length is 15 residues. The germline V gene has CDR1 SEHNR and CDR2 FQNEAQ (reference sequence). The V and J ends lost 5 bases and 0 bases respectively, with 14 bases between them. CDR3 nucleotides: TGTGCCAGCAGCCCCGGGGGATCCAGCTCCTACGAGCAGTACTTC. This gives the protein CASSPGGSSSYEQYF.

This clone has a single count. The rearrangement uses TRBV21-1 and TRBJ1-2. TRBV21-1 is a documented pseudogene. This CDR3 has 12 residues. The CDR3 DNA follows: TGTGCCAGCACCCTCAATAACTATGGCTACACCTTC. This gives the protein CASTLNNYGYTF.

V and J are TRBV5-1 and TRBJ1-6, with D maybe TRBD1 (6 bases). Germline V CDR1 and CDR2: SGHRS, YFSETQ. This CDR3 has 15 residues. Trimming took 1 base from V and 6 from J, leaving 11 bases between them. CDR3 DNA sequence: TGCGCCAGCAGCTTGCGGGACAACCTTAATTCACCCCTCCACTTT. It encodes CASSLRDNLNSPLHF. The full variable domain, in which reference TRBV5-1 and TRBJ1-6 provide the parts outside the CDR3, is KAGVTQTPRYLIKTRGQQVTLSCSPISGHRSVSWYQQTPGQGLQFLFEYFSETQRNKGNFPGRFSGRQFSNSRSEMNVSTLELGDSALYLCASSLRDNLNSPLHFGNGTRLTVT.

The chain uses TRBV30 and TRBJ1-2, with 8 nucleotides matching TRBD1. The CDR3 is 14 amino acids. J gave up 4 bases and V 3 bases, and 7 bases lay outside the gene matches. Germline CDR1 reads GTSNPN; CDR2 reads SVGIG (reference sequence). CDR3: CAWSPDDRGYGYTF. DNA for the CDR3: TGTGCCTGGAGCCCCGACGACAGGGGCTATGGCTACACCTTC.

The genes are TRBV6-1 and TRBJ2-3; D gene unclear. This CDR3 spans 14 amino acids. Trimming shortened V by 5 bases and J by 4 bases, and 13 bases separated the two germline ends. The V gene's germline CDR1 is MNHNS and CDR2 SASEGT. This CDR3 is CASSWSDSADTQYF. The CDR3 region has the DNA TGTGCCAGCAGTTGGAGTGATTCGGCAGATACGCAGTATTTT.

V usage is TRBV14 and J usage is TRBJ2-2, with D unclear. Germline CDR1 is SGHDN and CDR2 is FVKESK. The CDR3 spans 14 residues. The V end lost 4 bases, the J end lost 2 bases, and 8 bases lay between the germline ends. The CDR3 DNA reads TGTGCCAGCAGCCGGCAGGTTAACACCGGGGAGCTGTTTTTT. Protein product: CASSRQVNTGELFF.

The V gene is TRBV6-5, the J gene TRBJ2-5; 8 bases line up with TRBD2. With V trimmed by 0 bases and J by 4 bases, 4 bases remained unmatched. CDR1 MNHEY and CDR2 SVGAGI come from the germline V gene. The CDR3 length is 15 residues. CDR3 in DNA: TGTGCCAGCAGTTACTCTGCCAGCGGGGGAGAGACCCAGTACTTC. Its translation is CASSYSASGGETQYF.

This chain uses TRBV6-5 with TRBJ1-6; possibly TRBD1 for D (6 bases). The CDR3 covers 15 residues. Trimming took 4 bases from V and 6 from J, leaving 13 bases between them. The germline CDR1 and CDR2 sequences are MNHEY and SVGAGI. CDR3 protein: CASSFLRGFNSPLHF. In nucleotides, the CDR3 is TGTGCCAGCAGTTTCTTAAGGGGGTTTAATTCACCCCTCCACTTT.

This clone was recorded only once. The V and J genes are TRBV7-3 and TRBJ2-6; the D is unclear. The V end lost 0 bases, the J end lost 0 bases, and 9 bases lay between the germline ends. The CDR3 contains 17 residues. Germline V gives CDR1 SGHTA, CDR2 FQGTGA. The CDR3 is CASSLTYKSSGANVLTF. CDR3 DNA sequence: TGTGCCAGCAGCTTAACTTACAAGAGCTCTGGGGCCAACGTCCTGACTTTC.

The chain has TRBV28 and TRBJ2-1; the D call may be TRBD1 or TRBD2 (5 bases each). There are 15 residues in the CDR3. V dropped 3 bases and J dropped 0 bases, with 9 bases sitting between them. Per the germline V gene, CDR1 is MDHEN and CDR2 is SYDVKM. CDR3 sequence (DNA): TGTGCCAGCAGTTTGGGGGTCCCCTCCTACAATGAGCAGTTCTTC. Its protein product is CASSLGVPSYNEQFF.

The J gene is TRBJ2-2, the V gene TRBV2; 8 positions match TRBD1. The J segment lost 2 bases and the V segment lost 5 bases, leaving 7 bases of the junction unmatched. This CDR3 region has 16 residues. Germline V gene data show CDR1 as SNHLY and CDR2 as FYNNEI. DNA for the CDR3: TGTGCCAGCAGTAAGAATACAGGGGGTAACACCGGGGAGCTGTTTTTT. Protein sequence: CASSKNTGGNTGELFF.

J is TRBJ2-3 and V is TRBV5-1; D may be TRBD2 (7 bases). Germline-derived CDR1 and CDR2 are SGHRS and YFSETQ. The CDR3 is made up of 13 amino acids. Between the trimmed V and J ends, which lost 7 bases and 5 bases, there was a span of 14 bases. This chain's CDR3 is CASGTGGQDTQYF. CDR3 coding DNA: TGCGCCAGCGGGACCGGGGGGCAAGATACGCAGTATTTT.

The chain joins TRBV11-2 to TRBJ2-5, with 7 bases fitting TRBD1. The J segment lost 2 bases and the V segment lost 5 bases, leaving 8 bases of the junction unmatched. The V gene's germline CDR1 is SGHAT and CDR2 FQNNGV. CDR3 length: 15 amino acids. The CDR3 loop reads CASSHTGTEQETQYF. The CDR3 DNA reads as TGTGCCAGCAGCCACACGGGGACAGAACAAGAGACCCAGTACTTC. The full variable domain, completed using reference TRBV11-2 and TRBJ2-5, is EAGVAQSPRYKIIEKRQSVAFWCNPISGHATLYWYQQILGQGPKLLIQFQNNGVVDDSQLPKDRFSAERLKGVDSTLKIQPAKLEDSAVYLCASSHTGTEQETQYFGPGTRLLVL.

The chain couples TRBV2 to TRBJ1-4; D is perhaps TRBD1 (5 bases). Per the germline V gene, CDR1 is SNHLY and CDR2 is FYNNEI. This CDR3 comprises 18 residues. V lost 8 bases and J 5 bases, leaving 27 bases between the germline ends. The CDR3 coding sequence is TGTGCCAGCGGGGGTACAATGAACGGAGGGAGGGGAAATGAAAAACTGTTTTTT. Its translation: CASGGTMNGGRGNEKLFF.

This clone was seen a few times. The J gene is TRBJ1-2, the V gene TRBV9; unclear D gene. Germline CDR1 SGDLS, CDR2 YYNGEE. This CDR3 region has 14 residues. The V and J ends lost 3 bases and 4 bases respectively, with 13 bases between them. CDR3 in DNA: TGTGCCAGCAGCGCCAGGAGAGACGGCTATGGCTACACCTTC. The encoded protein is CASSARRDGYGYTF.

This clone was counted a few times. This chain links TRBV21-1 with TRBJ1-3. TRBV21-1 is a documented pseudogene. This CDR3 contains 15 residues. The CDR3 reads CASSKGSEEGNTIYF. DNA of the CDR3: TGTGCCAGCAGCAAAGGATCTGAGGAGGGAAACACCATATATTTT.

The V and J genes are TRBV2 and TRBJ1-1; no definite D call. In germline, CDR1 is SNHLY, CDR2 FYNNEI. The V end lost 3 bases, the J end lost 5 bases, and 16 bases lay between the germline ends. CDR3 length: 15 residues. The CDR3, as DNA: TGTGCCAGCAGTGAGGTCGCTACTCGGGTTACTGAAGCTTTCTTT. Translation gives CASSEVATRVTEAFF.

This clone was picked up a small number of times. The gene calls are TRBV6-5 and TRBJ2-7; 10 bases are shared with TRBD1. There are 14 residues in the CDR3. Losses at the gene ends were 6 bases for V and 0 bases for J; bases not matched to a gene: 2. CDR1 is MNHEY, CDR2 SVGAGI, per germline. The chain's CDR3 is CASSRDRGSYEQYV. The CDR3 coding sequence is TGTGCCAGCAGCCGGGACAGGGGCTCCTACGAGCAGTACGTC.

The chain couples TRBV29-1 to TRBJ2-5, with 9 positions matching TRBD2. In germline, CDR1 is SQVTM, CDR2 ANQGSEA. Trimming removed 1 base from V and 7 bases from J; junction bases left unmatched: 7. The CDR3 length is 14 residues. CDR3 DNA sequence: TGCAGCGTTGAAGGCGGGGGGGCAGGGTGGACCCAGTACTTC. Encoded protein: CSVEGGGAGWTQYF. Full variable domain (remainder filled in from reference TRBV29-1 and TRBJ2-5): SAVISQKPSRDICQRGTSLTIQCQVDSQVTMMFWYRQQPGQSLTLIATANQGSEATYESGFVIDKFPISRPNLTFSTLTVSNMSPEDSSIYLCSVEGGGAGWTQYFGPGTRLLVL.